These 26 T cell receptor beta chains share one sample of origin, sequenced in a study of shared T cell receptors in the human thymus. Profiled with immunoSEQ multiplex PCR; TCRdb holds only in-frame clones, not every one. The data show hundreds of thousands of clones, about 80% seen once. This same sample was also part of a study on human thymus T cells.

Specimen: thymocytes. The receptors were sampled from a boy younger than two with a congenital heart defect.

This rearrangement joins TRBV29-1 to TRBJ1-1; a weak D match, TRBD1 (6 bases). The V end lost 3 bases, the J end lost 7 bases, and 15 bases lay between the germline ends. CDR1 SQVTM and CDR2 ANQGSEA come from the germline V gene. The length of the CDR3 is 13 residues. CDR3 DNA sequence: TGCAGCGTTGACGCAGGGGAGGGAGGTGAAGCTTTCTTT. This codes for CSVDAGEGGEAFF. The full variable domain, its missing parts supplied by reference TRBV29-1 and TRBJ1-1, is SAVISQKPSRDICQRGTSLTIQCQVDSQVTMMFWYRQQPGQSLTLIATANQGSEATYESGFVIDKFPISRPNLTFSTLTVSNMSPEDSSIYLCSVDAGEGGEAFFGQGTRLTVV.

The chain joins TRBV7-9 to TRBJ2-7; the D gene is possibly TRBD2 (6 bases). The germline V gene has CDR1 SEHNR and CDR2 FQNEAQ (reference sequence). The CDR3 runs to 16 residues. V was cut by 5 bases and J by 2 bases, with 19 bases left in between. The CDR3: CASSQEATGGTYEQYF. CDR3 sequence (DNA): TGTGCCAGCAGCCAAGAGGCTACTGGGGGGACCTACGAGCAGTACTTC.

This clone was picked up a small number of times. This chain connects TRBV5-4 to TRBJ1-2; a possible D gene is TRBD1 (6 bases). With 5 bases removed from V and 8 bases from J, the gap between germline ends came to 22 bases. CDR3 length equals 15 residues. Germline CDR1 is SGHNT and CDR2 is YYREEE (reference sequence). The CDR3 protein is CASSFTAGGLHGYTF. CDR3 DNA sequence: TGTGCCAGCAGTTTCACGGCGGGGGGGCTGCACGGCTACACCTTC.

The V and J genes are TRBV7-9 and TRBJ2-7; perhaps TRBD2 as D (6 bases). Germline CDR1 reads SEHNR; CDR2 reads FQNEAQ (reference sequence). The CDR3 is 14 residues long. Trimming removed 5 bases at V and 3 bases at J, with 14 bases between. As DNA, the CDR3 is TGTGCCAGCAGCCCCCCGGGGGTAAACTACGAGCAGTACTTC. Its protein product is CASSPPGVNYEQYF.

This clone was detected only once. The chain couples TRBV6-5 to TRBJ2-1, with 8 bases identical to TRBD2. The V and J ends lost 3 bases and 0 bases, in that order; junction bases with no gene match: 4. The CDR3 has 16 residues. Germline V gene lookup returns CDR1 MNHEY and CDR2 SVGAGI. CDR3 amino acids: CASSYKLADSYNEQFF. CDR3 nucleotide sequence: TGTGCCAGCAGTTATAAACTAGCGGACTCCTACAATGAGCAGTTCTTC.

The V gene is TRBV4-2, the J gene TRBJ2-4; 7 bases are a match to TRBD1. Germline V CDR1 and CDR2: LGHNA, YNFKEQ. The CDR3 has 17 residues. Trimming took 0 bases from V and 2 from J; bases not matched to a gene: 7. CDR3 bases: TGTGCCAGCAGCCAAGATGAGGGGGCAGGGACCAAAAACATTCAGTACTTC. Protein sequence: CASSQDEGAGTKNIQYF.

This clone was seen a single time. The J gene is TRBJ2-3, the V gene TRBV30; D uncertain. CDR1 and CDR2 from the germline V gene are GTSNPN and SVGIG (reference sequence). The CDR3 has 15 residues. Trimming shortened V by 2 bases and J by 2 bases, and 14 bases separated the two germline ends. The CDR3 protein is CAWSPTPPDTDTQYF. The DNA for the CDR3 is TGTGCCTGGAGTCCCACTCCGCCCGACACAGATACGCAGTATTTT. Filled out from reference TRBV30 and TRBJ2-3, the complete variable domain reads SQTIHQWPATLVQPVGSPLSLECTVEGTSNPNLYWYRQAAGRGLQLLFYSVGIGQISSEVPQNLSASRPQDRQFILSSKKLLLSDSGFYLCAWSPTPPDTDTQYFGPGTRLTVL.

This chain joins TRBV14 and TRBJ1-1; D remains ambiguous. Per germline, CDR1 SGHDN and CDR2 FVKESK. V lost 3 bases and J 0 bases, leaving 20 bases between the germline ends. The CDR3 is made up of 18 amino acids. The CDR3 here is CASSHGLGTRNLNTEAFF. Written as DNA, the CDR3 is TGTGCCAGCAGCCATGGTTTGGGTACCAGGAATCTGAACACTGAAGCTTTCTTT.

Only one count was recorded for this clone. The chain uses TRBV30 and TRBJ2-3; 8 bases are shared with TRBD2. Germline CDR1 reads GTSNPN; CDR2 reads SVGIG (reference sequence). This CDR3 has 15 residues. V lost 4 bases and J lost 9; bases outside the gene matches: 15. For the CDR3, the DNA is TGTGCCTGGATGCGCGGGAGGTCGCCATTAGGCACGCAGTATTTT. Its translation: CAWMRGRSPLGTQYF.

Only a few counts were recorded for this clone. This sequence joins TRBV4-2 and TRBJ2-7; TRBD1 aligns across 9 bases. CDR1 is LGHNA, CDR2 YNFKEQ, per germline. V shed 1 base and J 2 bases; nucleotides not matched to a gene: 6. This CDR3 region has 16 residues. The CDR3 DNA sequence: TGTGCCAGCAGCCAAGTACAGGGGGCGAGGGCCTACGAGCAGTACTTC. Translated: CASSQVQGARAYEQYF.

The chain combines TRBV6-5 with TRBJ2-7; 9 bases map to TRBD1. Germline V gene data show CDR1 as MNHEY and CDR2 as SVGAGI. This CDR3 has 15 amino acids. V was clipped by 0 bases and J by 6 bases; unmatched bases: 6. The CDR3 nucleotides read TGTGCCAGCAGTTACTCAGGGACAGGGATAGTCGAGCAGTACTTC. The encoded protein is CASSYSGTGIVEQYF.

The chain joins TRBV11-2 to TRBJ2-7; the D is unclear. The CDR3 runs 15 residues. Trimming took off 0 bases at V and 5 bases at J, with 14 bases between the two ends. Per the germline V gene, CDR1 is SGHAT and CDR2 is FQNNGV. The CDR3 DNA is TGTGCCAGCAGCTTAGAGGCGTCTAGTCATCACGAGCAGTACTTC. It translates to CASSLEASSHHEQYF.

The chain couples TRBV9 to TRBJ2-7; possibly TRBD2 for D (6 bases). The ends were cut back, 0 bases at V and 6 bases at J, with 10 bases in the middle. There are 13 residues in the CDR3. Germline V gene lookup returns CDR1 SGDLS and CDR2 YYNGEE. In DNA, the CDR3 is TGTGCCAGCAGCGTAGCCCCCGGGGGCGAGCAGTACTTC. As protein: CASSVAPGGEQYF.

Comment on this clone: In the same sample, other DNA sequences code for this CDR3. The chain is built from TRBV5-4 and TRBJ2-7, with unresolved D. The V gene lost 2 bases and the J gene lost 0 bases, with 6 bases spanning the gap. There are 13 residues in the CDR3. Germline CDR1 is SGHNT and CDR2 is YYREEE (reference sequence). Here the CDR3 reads CASSFESSYEQYF. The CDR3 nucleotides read TGTGCCAGCAGCTTCGAGAGCTCCTACGAGCAGTACTTC.

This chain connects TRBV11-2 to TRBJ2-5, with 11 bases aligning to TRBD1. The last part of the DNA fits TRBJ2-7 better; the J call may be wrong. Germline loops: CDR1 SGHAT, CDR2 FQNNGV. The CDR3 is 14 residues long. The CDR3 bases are TGTGCCAGCAGCTCCCGGGACAGGGGGTACGAGCAGTACTTC. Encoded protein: CASSSRDRGYEQYF.

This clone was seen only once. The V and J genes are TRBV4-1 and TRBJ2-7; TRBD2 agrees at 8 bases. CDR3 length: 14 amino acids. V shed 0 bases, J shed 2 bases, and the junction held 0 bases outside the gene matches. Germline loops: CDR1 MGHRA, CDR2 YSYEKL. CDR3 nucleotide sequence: TGCGCCAGCAGCCAAGAGACTAGCGCCTACGAGCAGTACTTC. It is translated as CASSQETSAYEQYF.

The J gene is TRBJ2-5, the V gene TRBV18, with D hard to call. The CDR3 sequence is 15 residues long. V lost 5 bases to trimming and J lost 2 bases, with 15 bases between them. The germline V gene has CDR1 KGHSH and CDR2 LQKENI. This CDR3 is CASSRWAATQETQYF. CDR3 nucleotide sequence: TGTGCCAGCTCAAGGTGGGCAGCTACGCAAGAGACCCAGTACTTC.

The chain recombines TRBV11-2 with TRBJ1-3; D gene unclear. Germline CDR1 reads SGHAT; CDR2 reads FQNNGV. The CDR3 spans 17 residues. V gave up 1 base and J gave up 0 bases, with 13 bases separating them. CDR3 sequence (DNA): TGTGCCAGCAGCTTAGCCAGCCCGGGAAACTCTGGAAACACCATATATTTT. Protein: CASSLASPGNSGNTIYF.

The CDR3 DNA is TGTGCCAGCAGCCCCGCGCGGACTAGGAGAACCAATGAGCAGTTCTTC. It codes for CASSPARTRRTNEQFF. V usage is TRBV5-4 and J usage is TRBJ2-1; TRBD2 matches at 7 bases. Germline-derived CDR1 and CDR2 are SGHNT and YYREEE (reference sequence). V lost 4 bases, J lost 6 bases, and 13 bases stayed unmatched. This CDR3 is built from 16 residues.

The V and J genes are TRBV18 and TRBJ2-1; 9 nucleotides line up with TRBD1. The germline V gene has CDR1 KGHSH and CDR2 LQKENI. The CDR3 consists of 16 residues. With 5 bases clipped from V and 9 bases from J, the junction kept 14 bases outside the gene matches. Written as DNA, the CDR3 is TGTGCCAGCTCAGCTGGGACAGGGAAAAGTAGAGGTGAGCAGTTCTTC. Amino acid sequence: CASSAGTGKSRGEQFF.

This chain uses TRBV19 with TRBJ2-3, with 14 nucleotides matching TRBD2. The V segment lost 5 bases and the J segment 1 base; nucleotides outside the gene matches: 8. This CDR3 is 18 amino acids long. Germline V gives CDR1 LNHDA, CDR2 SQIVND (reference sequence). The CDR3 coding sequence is TGTGCCAGTAGTCCGGGACTAGCGGGAGCGCCTGGCACAGATACGCAGTATTTT. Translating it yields CASSPGLAGAPGTDTQYF.

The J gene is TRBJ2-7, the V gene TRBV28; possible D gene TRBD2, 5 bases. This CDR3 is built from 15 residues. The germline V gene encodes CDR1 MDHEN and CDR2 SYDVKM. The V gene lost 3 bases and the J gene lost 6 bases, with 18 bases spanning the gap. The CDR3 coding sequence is TGTGCCAGCAGTTTCCGGAGGTCCCCATCCCTCGAGCAGTACTTC. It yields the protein CASSFRRSPSLEQYF. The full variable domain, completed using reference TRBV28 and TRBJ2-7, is DVKVTQSSRYLVKRTGEKVFLECVQDMDHENMFWYRQDPGLGLRLIYFSYDVKMKEKGDIPEGYSVSREKKERFSLILESASTNQTSMYLCASSFRRSPSLEQYFGPGTRLTVT.

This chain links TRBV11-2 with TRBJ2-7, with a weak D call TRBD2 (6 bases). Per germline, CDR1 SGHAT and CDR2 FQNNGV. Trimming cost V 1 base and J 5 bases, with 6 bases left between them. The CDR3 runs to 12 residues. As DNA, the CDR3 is TGTGCCAGCAGCTTAGCGGGGGACGAGCAGTACTTC. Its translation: CASSLAGDEQYF.

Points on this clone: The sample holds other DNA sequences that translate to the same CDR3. The CDR3 loop is CASSVGLAGGNEQFF. CDR3 DNA sequence: TGTGCCAGCAGCGTGGGACTAGCGGGAGGCAATGAGCAGTTCTTC. The J gene is TRBJ2-1, the V gene TRBV9; 15 bases are a match to TRBD2. This CDR3 spans 15 amino acids. V lost 2 bases to trimming and J lost 6 bases; unmatched junction nucleotides: 0. Germline V gene data show CDR1 as SGDLS and CDR2 as YYNGEE.

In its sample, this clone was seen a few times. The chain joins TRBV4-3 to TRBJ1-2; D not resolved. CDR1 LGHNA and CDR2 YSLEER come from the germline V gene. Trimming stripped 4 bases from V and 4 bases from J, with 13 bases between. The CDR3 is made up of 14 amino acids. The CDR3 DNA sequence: TGCGCCAGCAGCCTTCTAGCACGGCCCTATGGCTACACCTTC. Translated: CASSLLARPYGYTF.

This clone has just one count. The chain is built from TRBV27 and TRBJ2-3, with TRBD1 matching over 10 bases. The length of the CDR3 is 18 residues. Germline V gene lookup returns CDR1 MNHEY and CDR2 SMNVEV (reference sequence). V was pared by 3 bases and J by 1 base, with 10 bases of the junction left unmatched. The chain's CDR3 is CASSLRDRGVKGTDTQYF. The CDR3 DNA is TGTGCCAGCAGTTTGAGGGACAGGGGAGTAAAGGGCACAGATACGCAGTATTTT.